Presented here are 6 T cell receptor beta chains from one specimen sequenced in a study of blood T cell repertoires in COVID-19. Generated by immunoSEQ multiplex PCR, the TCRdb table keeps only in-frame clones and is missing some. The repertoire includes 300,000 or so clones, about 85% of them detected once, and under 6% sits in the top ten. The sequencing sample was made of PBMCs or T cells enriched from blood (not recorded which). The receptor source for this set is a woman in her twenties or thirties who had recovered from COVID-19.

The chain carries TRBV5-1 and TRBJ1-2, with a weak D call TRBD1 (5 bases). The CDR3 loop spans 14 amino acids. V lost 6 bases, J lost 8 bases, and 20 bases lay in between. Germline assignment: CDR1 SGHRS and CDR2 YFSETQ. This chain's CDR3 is CASNPSGGTQGYTF. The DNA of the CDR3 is TGCGCCAGCAACCCTTCCGGCGGGACCCAAGGCTACACCTTC.

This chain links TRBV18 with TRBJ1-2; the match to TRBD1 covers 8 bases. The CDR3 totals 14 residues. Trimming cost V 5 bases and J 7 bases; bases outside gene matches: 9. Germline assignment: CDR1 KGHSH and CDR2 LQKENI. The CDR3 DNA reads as TGTGCCAGCTCAGAGAAGGACAGGGCTGGTGGCTACACCTTC. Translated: CASSEKDRAGGYTF.

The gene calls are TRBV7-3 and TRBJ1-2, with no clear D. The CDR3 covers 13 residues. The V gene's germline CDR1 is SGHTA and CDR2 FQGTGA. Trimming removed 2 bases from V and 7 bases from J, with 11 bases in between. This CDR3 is CASSLEVLGGYTF. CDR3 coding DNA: TGTGCCAGCAGCTTAGAGGTTCTCGGTGGCTACACCTTC.

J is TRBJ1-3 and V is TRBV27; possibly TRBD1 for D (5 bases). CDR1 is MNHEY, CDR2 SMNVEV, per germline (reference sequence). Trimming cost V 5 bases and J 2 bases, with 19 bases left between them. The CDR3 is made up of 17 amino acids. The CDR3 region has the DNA TGTGCCAGCAGTCCGGGACTTCCGGGGGGTCCTGGAAACACCATATATTTT. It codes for CASSPGLPGGPGNTIYF.

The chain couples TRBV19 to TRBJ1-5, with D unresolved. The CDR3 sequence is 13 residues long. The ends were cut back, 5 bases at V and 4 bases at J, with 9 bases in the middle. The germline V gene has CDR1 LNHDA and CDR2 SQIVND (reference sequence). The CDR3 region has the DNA TGTGCCAGTAGTCTGGCGGGGAATCAGCCCCAGCATTTT. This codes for CASSLAGNQPQHF.

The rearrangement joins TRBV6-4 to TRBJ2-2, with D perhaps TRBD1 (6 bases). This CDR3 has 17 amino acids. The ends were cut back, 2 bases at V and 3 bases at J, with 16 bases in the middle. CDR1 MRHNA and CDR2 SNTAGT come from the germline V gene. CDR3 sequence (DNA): TGTGCCAGCAGTGACACGACGACAGGTACCGACACCGGGGAGCTGTTTTTT. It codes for CASSDTTTGTDTGELFF.